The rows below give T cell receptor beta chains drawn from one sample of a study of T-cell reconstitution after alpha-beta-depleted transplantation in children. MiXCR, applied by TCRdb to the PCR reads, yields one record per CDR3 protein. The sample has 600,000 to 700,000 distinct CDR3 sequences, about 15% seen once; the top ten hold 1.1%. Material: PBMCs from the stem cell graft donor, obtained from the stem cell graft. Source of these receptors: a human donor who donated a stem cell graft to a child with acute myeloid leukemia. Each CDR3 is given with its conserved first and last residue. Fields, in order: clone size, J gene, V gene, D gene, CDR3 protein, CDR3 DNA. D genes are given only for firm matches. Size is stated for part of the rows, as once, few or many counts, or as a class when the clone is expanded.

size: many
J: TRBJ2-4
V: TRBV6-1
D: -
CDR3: CASSPRLEGLGWNIQYF
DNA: TGTGCCAGCAGTCCACGGCTCGAGGGATTGGGGTGGAACATTCAGTACTTC

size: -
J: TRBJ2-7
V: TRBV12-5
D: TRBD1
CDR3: CASGLVRSKTGGFYEQYF
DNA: TGTGCTAGTGGTTTGGTAAGGTCGAAGACAGGGGGATTCTACGAGCAGTACTTC

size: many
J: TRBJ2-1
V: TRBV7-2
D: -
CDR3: CASSFQQFF
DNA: TGTGCCAGCAGCTTTCAGCAGTTCTTC

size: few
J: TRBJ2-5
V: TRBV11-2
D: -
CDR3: CASSLERGGTQETQYF
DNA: TGTGCCAGCAGCTTAGAGAGGGGAGGCACCCAAGAGACCCAGTACTTC

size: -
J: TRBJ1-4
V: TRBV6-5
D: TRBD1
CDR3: CASSYWQGDNEKLFF
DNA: TGTGCCAGCAGTTACTGGCAGGGGGATAATGAAAAACTGTTTTTT

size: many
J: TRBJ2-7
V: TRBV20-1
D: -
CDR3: CSARDSVSSYEQYF
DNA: TGCAGTGCTAGAGATAGCGTCAGCTCCTACGAGCAGTACTTC

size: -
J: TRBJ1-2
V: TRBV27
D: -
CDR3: CASSVTGSSNYGYTF
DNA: TGTGCCAGCAGTGTCACGGGCAGCTCTAACTATGGCTACACCTTC

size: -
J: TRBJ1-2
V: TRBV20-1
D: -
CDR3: CCARLVIKDSSPLYGYTF
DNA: TGCTGTGCTAGACTCGTCATTAAGGACAGTTCCCCTTTATATGGCTACACCTTC

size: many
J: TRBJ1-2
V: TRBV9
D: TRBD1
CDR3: CASSVGGGNNYGYTF
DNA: TGTGCCAGCAGCGTAGGAGGGGGCAATAACTATGGCTACACCTTC

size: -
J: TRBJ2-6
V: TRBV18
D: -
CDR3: CASSPRVTGANVLTF
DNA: TGTGCCAGCTCACCTCGGGTTACTGGGGCCAACGTCCTGACTTTC

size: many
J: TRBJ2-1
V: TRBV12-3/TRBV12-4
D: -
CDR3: CASSSPGTEQFF
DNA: TGTGCCAGCAGTTCCCCCGGGACAGAGCAGTTCTTC

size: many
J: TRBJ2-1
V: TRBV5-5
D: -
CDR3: CASRTVYNEQFF
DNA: TGTGCCAGCAGGACAGTCTACAATGAGCAGTTCTTC

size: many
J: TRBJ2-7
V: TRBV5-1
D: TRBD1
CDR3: CASSFNGDRVFYEQYF
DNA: TGCGCCAGCAGCTTTAATGGAGACAGGGTGTTCTACGAGCAGTACTTC

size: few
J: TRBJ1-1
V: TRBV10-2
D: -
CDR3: CASSGGVFRTGWGTEAFF
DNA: TGCGCCAGCAGTGGGGGGGTCTTCCGAACCGGGTGGGGAACTGAAGCTTTCTTT

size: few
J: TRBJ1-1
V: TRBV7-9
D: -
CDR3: CASSLMGSAEAFF
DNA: TGTGCCAGCAGCTTAATGGGCTCCGCTGAAGCTTTCTTT

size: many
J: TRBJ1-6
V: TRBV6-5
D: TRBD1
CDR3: CASRPGTGSLHF
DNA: TGTGCCAGCAGACCCGGGACAGGGTCGCTCCACTTT

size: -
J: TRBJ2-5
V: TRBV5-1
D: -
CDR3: CASSLDLETQYF
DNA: TGCGCCAGCAGCTTGGACTTAGAGACCCAGTACTTC

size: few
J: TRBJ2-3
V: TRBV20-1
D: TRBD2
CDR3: CSARPRLRGGRSSTDTQYF
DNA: TGCAGTGCTAGGCCGAGATTGCGGGGGGGCCGATCTAGCACAGATACGCAGTATTTT

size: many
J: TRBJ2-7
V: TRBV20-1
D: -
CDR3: CSARQRKELYEQYF
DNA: TGCAGTGCTAGGCAGCGAAAAGAGTTATACGAGCAGTACTTC

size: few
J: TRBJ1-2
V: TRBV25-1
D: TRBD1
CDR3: CASSSRTGFYGYTF
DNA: TGTGCCAGCAGTTCTCGGACAGGGTTCTATGGCTACACCTTC

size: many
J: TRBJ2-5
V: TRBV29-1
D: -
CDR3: CSVMKGGGETQYF
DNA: TGCAGCGTTATGAAAGGGGGAGGAGAGACCCAGTACTTC

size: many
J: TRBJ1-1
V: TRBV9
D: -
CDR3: CASSVGGPGTEAFF
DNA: TGTGCCAGCAGCGTAGGGGGGCCTGGGACTGAAGCTTTCTTT

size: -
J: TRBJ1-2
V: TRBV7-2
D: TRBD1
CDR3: CASSLARTGAKYGYTF
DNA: TGTGCCAGCAGCTTAGCCCGGACAGGGGCAAAATATGGCTACACCTTC

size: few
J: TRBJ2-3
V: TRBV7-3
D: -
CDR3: CASSPQGQTDTQYF
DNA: TGTGCCAGCAGCCCCCAAGGACAAACAGATACGCAGTATTTT

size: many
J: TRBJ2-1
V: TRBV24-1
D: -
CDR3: CATSPQQGGEWSYNEQFF
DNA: TGTGCCACCAGCCCCCAACAGGGCGGGGAGTGGTCCTACAATGAGCAGTTCTTC

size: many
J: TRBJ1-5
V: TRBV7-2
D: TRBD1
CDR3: CASSLGPGGRQPQHF
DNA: TGTGCCAGCAGCTTAGGGCCAGGGGGCAGGCAGCCCCAGCATTTT

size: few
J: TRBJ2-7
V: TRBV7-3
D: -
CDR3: CASSPGRTHSYEQYF
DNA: TGTGCCAGCAGCCCGGGACGTACCCACTCCTACGAGCAGTACTTC

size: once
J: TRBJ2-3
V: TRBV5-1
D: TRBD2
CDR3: CASSSRTSGGLEYF
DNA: TGCGCCAGCAGCTCCCGGACTAGCGGGGGGCTCGAGTATTTT

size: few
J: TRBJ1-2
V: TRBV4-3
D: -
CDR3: CASSQDVNSNYGYTF
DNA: TGCGCCAGCAGCCAAGATGTAAACTCTAACTATGGCTACACCTTC

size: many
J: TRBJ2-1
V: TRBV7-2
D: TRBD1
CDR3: CASSKTGSAYNEQFF
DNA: TGTGCCAGCAGCAAGACAGGGTCGGCCTACAATGAGCAGTTCTTC

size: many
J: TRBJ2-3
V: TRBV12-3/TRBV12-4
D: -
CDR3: CASSSQGLSTDTQYF
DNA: TGTGCCAGCAGTTCTCAGGGGCTCAGCACAGATACGCAGTATTTT

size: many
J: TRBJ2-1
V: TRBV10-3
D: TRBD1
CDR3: CAISESGQGYNEQFF
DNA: TGTGCCATCAGTGAGTCTGGACAGGGCTACAATGAGCAGTTCTTC

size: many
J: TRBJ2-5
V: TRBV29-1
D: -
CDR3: CSVGNAKAGQAETQYF
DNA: TGCAGCGTTGGCAACGCCAAAGCGGGCCAAGCGGAGACCCAGTACTTC

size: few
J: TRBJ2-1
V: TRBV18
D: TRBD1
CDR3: CASSGTDGEQFF
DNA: TGTGCCAGCTCAGGGACAGATGGTGAGCAGTTCTTC

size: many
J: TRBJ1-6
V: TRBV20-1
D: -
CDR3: CSAPGSSYNSPLHF
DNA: TGCAGTGCCCCAGGGAGCTCCTATAATTCACCCCTCCACTTT

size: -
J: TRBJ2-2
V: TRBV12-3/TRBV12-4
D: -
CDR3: CASSQRQLDTGELFF
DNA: TGTGCCAGCAGTCAGAGGCAGTTGGACACCGGGGAGCTGTTTTTT

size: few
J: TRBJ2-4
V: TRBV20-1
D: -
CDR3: CSAGSRPGKNIQYF
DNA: TGCAGTGCTGGCTCAAGGCCGGGCAAAAACATTCAGTACTTC

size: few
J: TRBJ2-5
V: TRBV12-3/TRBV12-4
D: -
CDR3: CASSDPPGGETQYF
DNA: TGTGCCAGCAGTGACCCTCCCGGGGGAGAGACCCAGTACTTC

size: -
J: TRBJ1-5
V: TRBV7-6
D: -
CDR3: CASSSSASQPQHF
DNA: TGTGCCAGCAGCTCCTCCGCATCTCAGCCCCAGCATTTT

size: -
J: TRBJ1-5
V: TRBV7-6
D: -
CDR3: CASSLTPLQGEPQHF
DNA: TGTGCCAGCAGCTTAACCCCATTACAGGGAGAGCCCCAGCATTTT

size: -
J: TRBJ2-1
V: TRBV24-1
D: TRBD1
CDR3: CATSDPGGQIYHEQFF
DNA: TGTGCCACCAGTGATCCAGGGGGACAGATCTACCATGAGCAGTTCTTC

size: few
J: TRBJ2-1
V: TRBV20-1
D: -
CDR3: CSASPGPIDDEQFF
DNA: TGCAGTGCTTCACCGGGACCCATCGATGATGAGCAGTTCTTC

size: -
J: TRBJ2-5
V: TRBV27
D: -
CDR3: CASSTGLRETQYF
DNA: TGTGCCAGCAGTACAGGGTTGAGAGAGACCCAGTACTTC

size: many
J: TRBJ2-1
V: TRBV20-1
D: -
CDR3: CSARRGTSLPSYNEQFF
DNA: TGCAGTGCTAGACGAGGGACTTCTCTACCCTCCTACAATGAGCAGTTCTTC

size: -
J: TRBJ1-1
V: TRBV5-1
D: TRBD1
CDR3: CASSPRPGQGALGTEAFF
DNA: TGCGCCAGCAGCCCACGACCAGGACAGGGGGCGCTGGGCACTGAAGCTTTCTTT

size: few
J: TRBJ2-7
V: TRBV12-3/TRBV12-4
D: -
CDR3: CASSLQGGVQYF
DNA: TGTGCCAGCAGTCTTCAGGGCGGGGTGCAGTACTTC

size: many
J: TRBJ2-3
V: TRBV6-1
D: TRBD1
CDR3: CASSLRDRGTDTQYF
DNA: TGTGCCAGCAGTCTCCGGGACAGGGGCACAGATACGCAGTATTTT

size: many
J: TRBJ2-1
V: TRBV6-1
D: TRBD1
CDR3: CASNGGQGGREQFF
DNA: TGTGCCAGCAATGGGGGACAGGGAGGACGTGAGCAGTTCTTC

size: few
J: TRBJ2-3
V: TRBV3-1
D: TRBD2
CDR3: CASSQLAGSTDTQYF
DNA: TGTGCCAGCAGCCAGCTAGCGGGGAGCACAGATACGCAGTATTTT

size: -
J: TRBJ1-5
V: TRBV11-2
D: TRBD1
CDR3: CASSLEGARGGFQPQHF
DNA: TGTGCCAGCAGCTTAGAAGGGGCGCGAGGGGGCTTTCAGCCCCAGCATTTT

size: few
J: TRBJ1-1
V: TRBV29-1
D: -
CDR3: CSAGGQMNTEAFF
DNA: TGCAGCGCCGGAGGACAGATGAACACTGAAGCTTTCTTT

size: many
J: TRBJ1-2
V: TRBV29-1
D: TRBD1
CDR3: CSVEGTGRYGYTF
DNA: TGCAGCGTTGAGGGGACAGGTCGCTATGGCTACACCTTC

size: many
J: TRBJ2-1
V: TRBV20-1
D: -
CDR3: CSASVPPRDEQFF
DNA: TGCAGTGCTAGCGTGCCCCCGCGGGATGAGCAGTTCTTC

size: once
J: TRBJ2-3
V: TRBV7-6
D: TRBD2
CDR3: CASSLASGVDTQYF
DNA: TGTGCCAGCAGCCTCGCTAGCGGGGTTGATACGCAGTATTTT

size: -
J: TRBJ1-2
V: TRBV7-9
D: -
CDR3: CASSLGPGGINYGYTF
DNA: TGTGCCAGCAGCTTGGGTCCAGGCGGTATTAACTATGGCTACACCTTC

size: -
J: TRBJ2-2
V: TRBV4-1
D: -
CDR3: CASSHLNQGRNTGELFF
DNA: TGCGCCAGCAGCCACTTAAACCAGGGGCGGAACACCGGGGAGCTGTTTTTT

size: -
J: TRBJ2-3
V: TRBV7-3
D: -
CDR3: CASSLLETDTQYF
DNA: TGTGCCAGCAGCTTACTAGAGACAGATACGCAGTATTTT

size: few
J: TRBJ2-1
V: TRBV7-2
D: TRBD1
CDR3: CASSWDRANEQFF
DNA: TGTGCCAGCAGCTGGGACAGGGCCAATGAGCAGTTCTTC

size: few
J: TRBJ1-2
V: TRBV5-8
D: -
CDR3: CASSPGTNGGYTF
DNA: TGTGCCAGCAGCCCTGGGACCAACGGTGGCTACACCTTC